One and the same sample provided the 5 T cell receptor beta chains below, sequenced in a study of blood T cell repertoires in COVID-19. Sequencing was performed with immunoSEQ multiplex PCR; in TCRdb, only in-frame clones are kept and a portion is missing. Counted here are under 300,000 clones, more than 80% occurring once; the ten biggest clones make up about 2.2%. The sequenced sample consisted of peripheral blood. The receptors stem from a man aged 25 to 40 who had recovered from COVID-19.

The CDR3 bases are TGTGCCAGCAGCTTATTAGTTACAGGGGGGACCGGGGAGCTGTTTTTT. It specifies CASSLLVTGGTGELFF. This chain joins TRBV7-6 and TRBJ2-2; 8 bases are a match to TRBD1. Germline V gives CDR1 SGHVS, CDR2 FNYEAQ. V shed 2 bases, J shed 5 bases, and the junction held 7 bases outside the gene matches. The length of the CDR3 is 16 residues. The whole variable domain, remainder taken from reference TRBV7-6 and TRBJ2-2, is GAGVSQSPRYKVTKRGQDVALRCDPISGHVSLYWYRQALGQGPEFLTYFNYEAQQDKSGLPNDRFSAERPEGSISTLTIQRTEQRDSAMYRCASSLLVTGGTGELFFGEGSRLTVL.

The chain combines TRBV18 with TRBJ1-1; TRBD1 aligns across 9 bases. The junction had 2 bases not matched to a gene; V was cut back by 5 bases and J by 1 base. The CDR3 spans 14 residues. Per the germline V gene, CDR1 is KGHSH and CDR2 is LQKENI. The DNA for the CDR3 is TGTGCCAGCTCAATGGGACAGGGGAACACTGAAGCTTTCTTT. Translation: CASSMGQGNTEAFF.

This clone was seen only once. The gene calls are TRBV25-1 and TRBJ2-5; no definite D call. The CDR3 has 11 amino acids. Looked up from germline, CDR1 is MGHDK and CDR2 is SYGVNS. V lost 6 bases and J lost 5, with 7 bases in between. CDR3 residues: CASSRSETQYF. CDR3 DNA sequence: TGTGCCAGCAGCCGGTCGGAGACCCAGTACTTC.

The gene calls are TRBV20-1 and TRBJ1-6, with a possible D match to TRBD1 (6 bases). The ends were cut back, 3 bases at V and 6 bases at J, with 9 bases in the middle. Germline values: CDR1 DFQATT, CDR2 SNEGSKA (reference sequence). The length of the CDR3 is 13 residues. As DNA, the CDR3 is TGCAGTGCTAGTGGGGGCGGTAATTCACCCCTCCACTTT. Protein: CSASGGGNSPLHF.

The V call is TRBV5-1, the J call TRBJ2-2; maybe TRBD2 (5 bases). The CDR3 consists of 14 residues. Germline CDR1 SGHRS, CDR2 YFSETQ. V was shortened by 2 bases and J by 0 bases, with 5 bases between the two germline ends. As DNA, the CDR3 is TGCGCCAGCAGCTTCGGGGCGAACACCGGGGAGCTGTTTTTT. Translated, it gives CASSFGANTGELFF.